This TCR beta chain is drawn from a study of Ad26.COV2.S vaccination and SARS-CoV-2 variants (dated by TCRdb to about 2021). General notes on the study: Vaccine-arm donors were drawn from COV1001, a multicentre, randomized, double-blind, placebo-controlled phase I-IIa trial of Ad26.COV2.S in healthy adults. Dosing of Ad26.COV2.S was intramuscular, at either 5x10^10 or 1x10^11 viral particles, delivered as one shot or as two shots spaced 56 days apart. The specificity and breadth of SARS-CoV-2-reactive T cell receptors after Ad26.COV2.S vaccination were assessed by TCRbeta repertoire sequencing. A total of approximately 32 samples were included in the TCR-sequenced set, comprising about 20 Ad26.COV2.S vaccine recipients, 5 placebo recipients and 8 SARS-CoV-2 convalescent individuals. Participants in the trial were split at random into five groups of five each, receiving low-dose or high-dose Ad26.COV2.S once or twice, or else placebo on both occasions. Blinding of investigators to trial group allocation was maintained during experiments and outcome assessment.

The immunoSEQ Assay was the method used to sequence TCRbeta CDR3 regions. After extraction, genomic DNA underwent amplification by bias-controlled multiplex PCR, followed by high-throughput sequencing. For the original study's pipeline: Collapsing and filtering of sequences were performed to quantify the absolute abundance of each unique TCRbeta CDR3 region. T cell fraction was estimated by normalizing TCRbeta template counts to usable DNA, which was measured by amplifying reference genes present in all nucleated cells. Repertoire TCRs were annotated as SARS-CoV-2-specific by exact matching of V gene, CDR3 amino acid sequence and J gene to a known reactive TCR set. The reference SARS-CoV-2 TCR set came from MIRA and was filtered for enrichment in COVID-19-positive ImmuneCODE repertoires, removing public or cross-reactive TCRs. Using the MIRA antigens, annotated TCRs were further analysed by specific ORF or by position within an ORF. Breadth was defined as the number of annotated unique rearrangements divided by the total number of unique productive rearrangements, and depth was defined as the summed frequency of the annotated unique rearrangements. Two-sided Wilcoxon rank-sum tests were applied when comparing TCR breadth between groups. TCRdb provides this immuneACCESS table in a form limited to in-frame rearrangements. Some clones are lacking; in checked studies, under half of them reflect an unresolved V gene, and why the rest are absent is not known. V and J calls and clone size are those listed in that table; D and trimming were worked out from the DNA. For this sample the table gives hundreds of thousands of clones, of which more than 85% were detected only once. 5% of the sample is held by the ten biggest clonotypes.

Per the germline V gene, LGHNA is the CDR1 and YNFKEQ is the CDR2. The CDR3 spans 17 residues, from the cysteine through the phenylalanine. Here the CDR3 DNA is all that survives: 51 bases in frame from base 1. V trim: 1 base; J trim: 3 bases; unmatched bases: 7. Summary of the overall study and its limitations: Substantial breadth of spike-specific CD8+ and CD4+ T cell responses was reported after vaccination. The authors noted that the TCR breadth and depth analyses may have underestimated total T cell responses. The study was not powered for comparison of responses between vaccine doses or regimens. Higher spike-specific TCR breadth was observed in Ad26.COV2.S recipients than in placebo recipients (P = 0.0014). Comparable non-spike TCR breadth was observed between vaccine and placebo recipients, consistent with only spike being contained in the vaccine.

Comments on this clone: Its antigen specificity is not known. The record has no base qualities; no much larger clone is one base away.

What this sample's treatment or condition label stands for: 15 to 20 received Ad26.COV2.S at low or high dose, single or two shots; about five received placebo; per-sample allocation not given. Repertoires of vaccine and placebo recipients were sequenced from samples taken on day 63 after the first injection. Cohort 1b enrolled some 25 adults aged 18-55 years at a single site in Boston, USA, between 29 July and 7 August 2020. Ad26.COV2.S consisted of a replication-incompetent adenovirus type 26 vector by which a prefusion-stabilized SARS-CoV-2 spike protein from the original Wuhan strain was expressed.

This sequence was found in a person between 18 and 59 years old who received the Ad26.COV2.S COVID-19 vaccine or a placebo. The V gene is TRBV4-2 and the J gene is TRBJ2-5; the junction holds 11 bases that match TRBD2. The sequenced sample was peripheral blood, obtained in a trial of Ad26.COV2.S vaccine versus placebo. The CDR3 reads CASSQGVAGGPEETQYF. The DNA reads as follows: TGTGCCAGCAGCCAAGGAGTAGCGGGGGGGCCGGAAGAGACCCAGTACTTC.